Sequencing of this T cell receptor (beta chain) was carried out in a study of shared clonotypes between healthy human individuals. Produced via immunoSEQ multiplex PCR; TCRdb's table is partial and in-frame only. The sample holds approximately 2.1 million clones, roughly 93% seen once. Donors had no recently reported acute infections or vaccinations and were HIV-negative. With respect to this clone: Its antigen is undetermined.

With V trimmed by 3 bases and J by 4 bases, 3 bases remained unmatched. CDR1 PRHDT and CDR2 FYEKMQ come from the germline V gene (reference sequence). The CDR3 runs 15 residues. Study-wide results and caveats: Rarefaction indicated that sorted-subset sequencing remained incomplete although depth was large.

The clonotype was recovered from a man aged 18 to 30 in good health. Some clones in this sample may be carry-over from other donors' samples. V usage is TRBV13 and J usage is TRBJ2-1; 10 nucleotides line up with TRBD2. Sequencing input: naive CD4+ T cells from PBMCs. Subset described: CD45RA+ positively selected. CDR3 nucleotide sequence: TGTGCCAGCAGCTTTACTAGCGGGGTTTACAATGAGCAGTTCTTC. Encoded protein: CASSFTSGVYNEQFF.